This entry concerns a single TCR beta chain. No antigen is known for it. A read error may explain this, as a much larger clone is one base away. The record originates from a study of early T cells in non-severe SARS-CoV-2 infection. Whole-study context: Bulk RNA from unsorted whole blood was sequenced; chains were unpaired. Points from the study as a whole: Private and CD4 specificities were missed by VDJdb matching, skewed to anti-spike CD8.

The CDR3 covers 13 residues. Deletions cut 3 bases from V and 0 bases from J, with 2 bases between. Separate cDNA molecules each had unique molecular identifiers attached to them. TCRdb re-called the 5' RACE reads with MiXCR, one entry per CDR3 protein. The sample consists of 70,000 to 85,000 distinct CDR3 sequences, more than 9% of them appearing once. This sequence joins TRBV12-3 or TRBV12-4 and TRBJ2-2; no clear D. The sample comprised whole blood. The origin of this receptor is an adult who was a healthcare worker with PCR-confirmed SARS-CoV-2 infection or an uninfected control (not recorded which). Written as DNA, the CDR3 is TGTGCCAGCAGTTTGTCGAACACCGGGGAGCTGTTTTTT. Its translation is CASSLSNTGELFF.